The present entry profiles one T cell receptor beta chain with its context. Its specificity is not known. Profiled with immunoSEQ multiplex PCR; TCRdb holds only in-frame clones, not every one. The top ten hold about 38% of the sample, which has around 15,000 clones, 80% to 85% seen once. The sample is drawn from a study of CD4 T cells in relation to SARS-CoV-2 and coronaviruses. Study context: ViraFEST: approximately ten-day antigen culture of PBMCs, then TCR beta CDR3 sequencing. The negative reference was HIV-1 Nef peptide pool or peptide-free culture.

The length of the CDR3 is 14 residues. Per germline, CDR1 SGHAT and CDR2 FQNNGV. The V end was cut by 1 base, the J end by 3 bases, with 10 bases between. Before the COVID-19 pandemic, during about 2010-2018, CD4+ T cells were taken from unexposed donors. The cells were cultured for around ten days before CD4+ T cells were isolated. Cells permitting, SARS-CoV-2 S/N and four cold-coronavirus spikes were tested on unexposed-donor CD4+ T cells. The chain couples TRBV11-2 to TRBJ2-7, with D hard to call. The receptor was derived from a human donor in good health. Sequenced material: CD4+ T cells from PBMCs, cultured in vitro. In DNA, the CDR3 is TGTGCCAGCAGCTTAGGACAAACCTTCTACGAGCAGTACTTC. As protein: CASSLGQTFYEQYF.